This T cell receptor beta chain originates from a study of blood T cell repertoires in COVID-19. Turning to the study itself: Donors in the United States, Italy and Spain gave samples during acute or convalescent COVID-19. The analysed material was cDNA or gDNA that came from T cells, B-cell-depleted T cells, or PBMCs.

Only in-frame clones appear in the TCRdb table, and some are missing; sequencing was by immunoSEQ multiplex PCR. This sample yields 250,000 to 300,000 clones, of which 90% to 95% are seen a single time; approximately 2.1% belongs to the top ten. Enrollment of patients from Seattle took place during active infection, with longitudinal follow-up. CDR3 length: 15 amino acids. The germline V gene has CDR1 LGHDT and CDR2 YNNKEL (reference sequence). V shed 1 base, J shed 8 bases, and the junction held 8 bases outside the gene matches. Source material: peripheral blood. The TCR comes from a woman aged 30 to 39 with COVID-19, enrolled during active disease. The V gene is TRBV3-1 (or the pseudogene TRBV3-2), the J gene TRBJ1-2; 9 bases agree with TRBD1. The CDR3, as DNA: TGTGCCAGCAGCCAAGTACAGGGGGCTTTGATGGGCTACACCTTC. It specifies CASSQVQGALMGYTF.